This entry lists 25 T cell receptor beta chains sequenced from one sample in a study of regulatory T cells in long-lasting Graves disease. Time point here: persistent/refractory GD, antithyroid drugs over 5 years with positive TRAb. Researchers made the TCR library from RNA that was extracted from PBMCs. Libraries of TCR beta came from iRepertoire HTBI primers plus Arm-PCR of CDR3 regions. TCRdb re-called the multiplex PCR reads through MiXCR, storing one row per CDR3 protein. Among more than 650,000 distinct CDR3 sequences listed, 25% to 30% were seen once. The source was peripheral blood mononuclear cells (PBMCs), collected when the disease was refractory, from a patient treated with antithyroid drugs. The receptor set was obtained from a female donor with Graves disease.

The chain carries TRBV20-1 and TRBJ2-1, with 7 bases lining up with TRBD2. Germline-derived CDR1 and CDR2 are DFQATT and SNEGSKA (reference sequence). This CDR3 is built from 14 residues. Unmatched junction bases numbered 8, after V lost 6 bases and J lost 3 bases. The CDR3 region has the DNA TGCAGTGCAAATCTAGCGGCTGTCTACAATGAGCAGTTCTTC. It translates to CSANLAAVYNEQFF.

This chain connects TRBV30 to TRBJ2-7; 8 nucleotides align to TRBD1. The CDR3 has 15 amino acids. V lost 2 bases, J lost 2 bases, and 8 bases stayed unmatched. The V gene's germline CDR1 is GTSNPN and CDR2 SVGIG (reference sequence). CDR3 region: CAWSSPDRGAYEQYF. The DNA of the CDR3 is TGTGCCTGGAGTTCCCCCGACAGGGGAGCCTACGAGCAGTACTTC.

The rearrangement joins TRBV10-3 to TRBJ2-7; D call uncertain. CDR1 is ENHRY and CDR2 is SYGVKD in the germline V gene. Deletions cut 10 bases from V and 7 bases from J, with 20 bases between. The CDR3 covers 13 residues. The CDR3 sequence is CATDPGIGGEQYF. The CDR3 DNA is TGTGCCACGGACCCTGGGATTGGCGGTGAGCAGTACTTC.

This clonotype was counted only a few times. CDR3 coding DNA: TGTGCCAGCAGTTTTCAGGGGAATATGTTCTTT. Protein sequence: CASSFQGNMFF. The rearrangement joins TRBV28 to TRBJ1-1; possible D gene TRBD1, 6 bases. V gave up 3 bases and J gave up 14 bases, with 13 bases separating them. Germline CDR1 and CDR2: MDHEN and SYDVKM. This CDR3 region has 11 residues.

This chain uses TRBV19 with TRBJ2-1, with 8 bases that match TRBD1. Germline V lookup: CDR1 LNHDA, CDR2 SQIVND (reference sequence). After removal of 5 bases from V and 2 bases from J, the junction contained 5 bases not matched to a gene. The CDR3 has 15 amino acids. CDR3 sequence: CASSQQGGTYNEQFF. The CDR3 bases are TGTGCCAGTAGTCAACAGGGGGGAACCTACAATGAGCAGTTCTTC.

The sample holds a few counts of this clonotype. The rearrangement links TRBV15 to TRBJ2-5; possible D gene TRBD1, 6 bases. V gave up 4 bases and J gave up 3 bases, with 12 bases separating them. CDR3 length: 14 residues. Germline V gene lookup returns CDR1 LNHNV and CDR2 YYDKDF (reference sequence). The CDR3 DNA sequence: TGTGCCACCAGCACCAAGGACAGAAAAGAGACCCAGTACTTC. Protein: CATSTKDRKETQYF.

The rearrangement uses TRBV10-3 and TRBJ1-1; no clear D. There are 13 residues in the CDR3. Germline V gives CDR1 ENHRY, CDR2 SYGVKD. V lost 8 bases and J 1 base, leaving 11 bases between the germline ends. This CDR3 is CAISKDGNTEAFF. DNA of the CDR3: TGTGCCATCTCAAAAGACGGGAACACTGAAGCTTTCTTT.

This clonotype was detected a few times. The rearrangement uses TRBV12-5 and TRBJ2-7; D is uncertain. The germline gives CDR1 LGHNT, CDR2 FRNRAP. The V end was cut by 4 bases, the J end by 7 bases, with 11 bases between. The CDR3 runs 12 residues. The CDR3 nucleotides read TGTGCTAGTGGTTACCCCAGTAGTGAGCAGTACTTC. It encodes CASGYPSSEQYF.

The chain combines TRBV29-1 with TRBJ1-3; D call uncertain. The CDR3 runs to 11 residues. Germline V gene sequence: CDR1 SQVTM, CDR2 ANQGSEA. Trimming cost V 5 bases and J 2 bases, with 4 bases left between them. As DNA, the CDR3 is TGCAGCGTTTTAACTGGAAACACCATATATTTT. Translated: CSVLTGNTIYF.

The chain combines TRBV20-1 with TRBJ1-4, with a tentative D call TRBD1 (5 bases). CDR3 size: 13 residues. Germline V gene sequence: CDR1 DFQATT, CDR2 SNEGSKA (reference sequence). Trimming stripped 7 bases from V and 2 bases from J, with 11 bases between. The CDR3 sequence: CSGQGFTNEKLFF. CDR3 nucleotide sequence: TGCAGTGGGCAGGGTTTCACTAATGAAAAACTGTTTTTT.

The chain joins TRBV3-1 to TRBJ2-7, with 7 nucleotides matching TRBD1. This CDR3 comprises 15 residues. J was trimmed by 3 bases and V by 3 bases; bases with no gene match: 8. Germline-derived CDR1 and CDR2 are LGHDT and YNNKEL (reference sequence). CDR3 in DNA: TGTGCCAGCAGCCAGACCTTCCAGGGGGTCTACGAGCAGTACTTC. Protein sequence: CASSQTFQGVYEQYF.

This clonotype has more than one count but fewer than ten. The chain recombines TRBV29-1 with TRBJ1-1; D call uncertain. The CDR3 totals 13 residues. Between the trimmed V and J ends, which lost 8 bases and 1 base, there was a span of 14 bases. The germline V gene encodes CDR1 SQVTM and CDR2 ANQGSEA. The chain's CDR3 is CSHRDRRNTEAFF. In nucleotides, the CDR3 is TGCAGCCATAGGGATCGGCGGAACACTGAAGCTTTCTTT. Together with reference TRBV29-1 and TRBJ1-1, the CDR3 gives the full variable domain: SAVISQKPSRDICQRGTSLTIQCQVDSQVTMMFWYRQQPGQSLTLIATANQGSEATYESGFVIDKFPISRPNLTFSTLTVSNMSPEDSSIYLCSHRDRRNTEAFFGQGTRLTVV.

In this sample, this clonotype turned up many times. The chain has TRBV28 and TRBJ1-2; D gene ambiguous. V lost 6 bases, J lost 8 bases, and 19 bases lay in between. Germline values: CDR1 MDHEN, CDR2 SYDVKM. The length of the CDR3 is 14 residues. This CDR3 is CASRGTAADRGYTF. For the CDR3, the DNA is TGTGCCAGCAGGGGAACAGCGGCTGATAGAGGCTACACCTTC.

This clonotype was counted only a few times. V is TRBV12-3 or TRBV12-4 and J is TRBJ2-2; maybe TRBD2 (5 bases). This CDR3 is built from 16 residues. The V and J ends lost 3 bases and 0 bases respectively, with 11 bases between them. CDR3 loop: CASSFWLASNTGELFF. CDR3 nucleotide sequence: TGTGCCAGCAGTTTCTGGCTAGCCTCGAACACCGGGGAGCTGTTTTTT.

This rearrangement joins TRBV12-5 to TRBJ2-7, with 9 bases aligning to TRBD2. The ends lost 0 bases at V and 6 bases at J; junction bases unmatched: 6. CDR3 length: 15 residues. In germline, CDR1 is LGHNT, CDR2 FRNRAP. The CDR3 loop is CASGLVGIAGAEQYF. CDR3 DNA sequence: TGTGCTAGTGGTTTGGTAGGCATAGCGGGAGCCGAGCAGTACTTC.

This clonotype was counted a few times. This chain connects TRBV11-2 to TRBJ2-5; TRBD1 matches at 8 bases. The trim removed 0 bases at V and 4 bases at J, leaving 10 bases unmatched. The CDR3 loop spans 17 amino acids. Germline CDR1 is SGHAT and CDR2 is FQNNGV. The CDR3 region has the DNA TGTGCCAGCAGCTTAGAGGGGACGACAGGGGCCCCAGAGACCCAGTACTTC. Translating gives CASSLEGTTGAPETQYF.

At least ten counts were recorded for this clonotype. The CDR3 here is CASSYQGALDYGYTF. CDR3 nucleotides: TGTGCCAGCAGTTACCAGGGGGCGCTAGACTATGGCTACACCTTC. This rearrangement joins TRBV12-3 or TRBV12-4 to TRBJ1-2; the match to TRBD1 covers 8 bases. This CDR3 has 15 amino acids. Germline trimming cut 4 bases from V and 3 bases from J; bases unmatched to any gene: 7.

The CDR3 loop is CASSPESSGANVLTF. The CDR3 DNA follows: TGTGCCAGCTCACCAGAAAGCTCTGGGGCCAACGTCCTGACTTTC. The chain carries TRBV18 and TRBJ2-6; no clear D gene. The CDR3 consists of 15 residues. Trimming removed 2 bases at V and 0 bases at J, with 5 bases between. Germline CDR1 KGHSH, CDR2 LQKENI.

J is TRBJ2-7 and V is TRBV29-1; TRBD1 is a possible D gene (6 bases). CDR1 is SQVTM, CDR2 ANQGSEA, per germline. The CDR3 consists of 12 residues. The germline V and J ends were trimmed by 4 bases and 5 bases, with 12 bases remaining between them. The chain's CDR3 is CSVADRFDEQYF. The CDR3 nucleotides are TGCAGCGTTGCAGACAGGTTCGACGAGCAGTACTTC.

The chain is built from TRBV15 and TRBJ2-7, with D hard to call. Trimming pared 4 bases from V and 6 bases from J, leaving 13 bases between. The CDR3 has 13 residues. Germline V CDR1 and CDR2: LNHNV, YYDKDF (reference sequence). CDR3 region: CATSTGPRAEQYF. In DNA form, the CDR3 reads TGTGCCACCAGCACCGGGCCACGGGCCGAGCAGTACTTC. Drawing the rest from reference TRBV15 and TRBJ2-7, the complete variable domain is DAMVIQNPRYQVTQFGKPVTLSCSQTLNHNVMYWYQQKSSQAPKLLFHYYDKDFNNEADTPDNFQSRRPNTSFCFLDIRSPGLGDTAMYLCATSTGPRAEQYFGPGTRLTVT.

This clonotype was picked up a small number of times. For the CDR3, the DNA is TGTGCCAGCACCGAATCCCCGGGGGCTGGTCAGCCCCAGCATTTT. Translation gives CASTESPGAGQPQHF. V and J are TRBV6-1 and TRBJ1-5; perhaps TRBD1 as D (6 bases). From germline, CDR1 is MNHNS and CDR2 SASEGT. The CDR3 extends over 15 amino acids. V dropped 7 bases and J dropped 6 bases, with 19 bases sitting between them.

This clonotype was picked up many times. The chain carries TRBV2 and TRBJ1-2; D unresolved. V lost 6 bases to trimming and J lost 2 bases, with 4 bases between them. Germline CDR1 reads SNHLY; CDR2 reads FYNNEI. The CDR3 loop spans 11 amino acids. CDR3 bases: TGTGCCAGCAGGGAGAACTATGGCTACACCTTC. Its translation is CASRENYGYTF.

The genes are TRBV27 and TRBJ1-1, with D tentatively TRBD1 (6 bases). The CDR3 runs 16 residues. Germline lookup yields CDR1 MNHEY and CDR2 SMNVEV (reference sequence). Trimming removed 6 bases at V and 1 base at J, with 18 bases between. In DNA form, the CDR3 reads TGTGCCAGCAGACTGACAGGTCCTATTTCGAACACTGAAGCTTTCTTT. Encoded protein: CASRLTGPISNTEAFF.

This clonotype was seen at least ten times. The CDR3 loop reads CASSQDTRAYEQYF. The CDR3 coding sequence is TGCGCCAGCAGCCAAGATACGCGGGCCTACGAGCAGTACTTC. The J gene is TRBJ2-7, the V gene TRBV4-1; tentative D call: TRBD2 (5 bases). Germline V gives CDR1 MGHRA, CDR2 YSYEKL. CDR3 length: 14 amino acids. Trimming cost V 0 bases and J 2 bases, with 8 bases left between them.

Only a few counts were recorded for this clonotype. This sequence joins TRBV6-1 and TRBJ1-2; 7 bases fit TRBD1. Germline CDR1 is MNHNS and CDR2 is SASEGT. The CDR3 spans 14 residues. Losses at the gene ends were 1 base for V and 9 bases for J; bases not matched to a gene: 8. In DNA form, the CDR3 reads TGTGCCAGCAGTGAAGGGGACAGTCCGCGTCGCTACACCTTC. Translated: CASSEGDSPRRYTF.